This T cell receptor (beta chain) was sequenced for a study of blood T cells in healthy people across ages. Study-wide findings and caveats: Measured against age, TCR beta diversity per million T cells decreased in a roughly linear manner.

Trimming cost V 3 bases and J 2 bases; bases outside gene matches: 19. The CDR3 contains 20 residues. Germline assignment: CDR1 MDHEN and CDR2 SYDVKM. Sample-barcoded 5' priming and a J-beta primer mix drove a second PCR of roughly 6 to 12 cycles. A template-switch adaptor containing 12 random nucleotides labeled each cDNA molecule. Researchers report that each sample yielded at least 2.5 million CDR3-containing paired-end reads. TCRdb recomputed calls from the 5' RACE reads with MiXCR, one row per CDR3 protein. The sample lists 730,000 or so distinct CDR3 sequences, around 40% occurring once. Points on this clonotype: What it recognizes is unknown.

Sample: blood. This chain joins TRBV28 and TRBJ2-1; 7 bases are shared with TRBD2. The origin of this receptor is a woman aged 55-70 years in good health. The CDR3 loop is CASSFPFGRGTQIAYNEQFF. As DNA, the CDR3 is TGTGCCAGCAGTTTTCCTTTCGGGCGGGGGACTCAGATTGCCTACAATGAGCAGTTCTTC. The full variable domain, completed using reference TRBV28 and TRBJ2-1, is DVKVTQSSRYLVKRTGEKVFLECVQDMDHENMFWYRQDPGLGLRLIYFSYDVKMKEKGDIPEGYSVSREKKERFSLILESASTNQTSMYLCASSFPFGRGTQIAYNEQFFGPGTRLTVL.